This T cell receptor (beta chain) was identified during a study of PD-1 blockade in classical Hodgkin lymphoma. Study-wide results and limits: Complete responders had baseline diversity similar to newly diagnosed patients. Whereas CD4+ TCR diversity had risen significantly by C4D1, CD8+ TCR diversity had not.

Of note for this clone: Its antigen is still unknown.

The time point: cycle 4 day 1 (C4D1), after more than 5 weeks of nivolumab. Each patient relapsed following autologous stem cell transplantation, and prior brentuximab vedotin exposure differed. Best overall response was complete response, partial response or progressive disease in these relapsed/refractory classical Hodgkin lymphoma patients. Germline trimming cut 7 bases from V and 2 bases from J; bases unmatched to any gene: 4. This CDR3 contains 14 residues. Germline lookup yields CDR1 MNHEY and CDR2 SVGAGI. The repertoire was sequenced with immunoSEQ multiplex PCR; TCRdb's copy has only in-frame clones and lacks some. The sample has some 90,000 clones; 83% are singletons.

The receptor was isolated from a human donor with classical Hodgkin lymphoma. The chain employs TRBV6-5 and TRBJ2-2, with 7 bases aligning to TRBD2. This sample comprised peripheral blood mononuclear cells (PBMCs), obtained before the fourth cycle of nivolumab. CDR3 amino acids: CASKRDLNTGELFF. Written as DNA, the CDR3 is TGTGCCAGCAAGCGGGACTTAAACACCGGGGAGCTGTTTTTT.